One and the same sample provided the 18 T cell receptor beta chains below, sequenced in a study of T cells in Graves' hyperthyroidism and ophthalmopathy. RNA transcripts gave rise to amplified TCR beta CDR3 regions. First-round RT-PCR with HTBI primers amplified the TCR CDR3 region. One entry per CDR3 protein results from TCRdb running MiXCR on the multiplex PCR reads. The repertoire holds fewer than 700,000 distinct CDR3 sequences, roughly 17% seen once, with approximately 15% in the top ten. Sequenced sample: blood. The source is a woman aged 18 to 35 with Graves' ophthalmopathy.

In its sample, this clonotype was seen many times. The CDR3 here is CAWSVRHGSIHNEQFF. The CDR3 DNA reads TGTGCCTGGAGTGTACGTCACGGGAGTATCCACAATGAGCAGTTCTTC. The rearrangement links TRBV30 to TRBJ2-1; D is perhaps TRBD2 (6 bases). V shed 0 bases and J shed 5 bases, with 17 bases lying between them. This CDR3 contains 16 residues. Germline CDR1 GTSNPN, CDR2 SVGIG (reference sequence).

This clonotype was found many times. The rearrangement joins TRBV24-1 to TRBJ1-1; 7 bases agree with TRBD1. Per the germline V gene, CDR1 is KGHDR and CDR2 is SFDVKD. This CDR3 has 14 residues. The J segment lost 11 bases and the V segment lost 4 bases, leaving 12 bases of the junction unmatched. CDR3: CATSEKTGITAAFF. The CDR3 nucleotides are TGTGCCACCAGTGAGAAGACAGGGATAACGGCGGCTTTCTTT.

This rearrangement joins TRBV28 to TRBJ2-2; D could derive from TRBD1 or TRBD2 (5 bases each). Germline CDR1 and CDR2: MDHEN and SYDVKM. The CDR3 totals 15 residues. V lost 6 bases to trimming and J lost 3 bases, with 14 bases between them. The CDR3 is CASSRDPRDTGELFF. DNA for the CDR3: TGTGCCAGCAGCCGGGACCCTAGGGACACCGGGGAGCTGTTTTTT.

This clonotype was counted only a few times. The chain couples TRBV20-1 to TRBJ1-1; no reliable D call. CDR3 length: 13 amino acids. Germline V gives CDR1 DFQATT, CDR2 SNEGSKA (reference sequence). V was shortened by 3 bases and J by 4 bases, with 12 bases between the two germline ends. CDR3 region: CSARAGVVTEAFF. CDR3 DNA sequence: TGCAGTGCTAGGGCAGGTGTGGTCACTGAAGCTTTCTTT.

This clonotype was found many times. V is TRBV5-1 and J is TRBJ1-2, with D possibly TRBD1 on 6 matching bases. CDR1 SGHRS and CDR2 YFSETQ come from the germline V gene. Trimming removed 1 base at V and 2 bases at J, with 12 bases between. The CDR3 runs 15 residues. CDR3 coding DNA: TGCGCCAGCAGCTTGTGGAGAGGGACAAACTATGGCTACACCTTC. It codes for CASSLWRGTNYGYTF.

Many counts were recorded for this clonotype. V is TRBV3-1 and J is TRBJ1-4, with 8 bases identical to TRBD1. CDR3 size: 16 residues. V lost 3 bases to trimming and J lost 2 bases; unmatched junction nucleotides: 5. The germline V gene has CDR1 LGHDT and CDR2 YNNKEL (reference sequence). CDR3 in DNA: TGTGCCAGCAGCCAGGCTACAGGGGGTACTAATGAAAAACTGTTTTTT. Amino acids: CASSQATGGTNEKLFF.

The CDR3 DNA reads as TGCAGCGTTGGGAGGACTAGCGGGTTCATCACAGATACGCAGTATTTT. Protein: CSVGRTSGFITDTQYF. The chain links TRBV29-1 to TRBJ2-3, with 11 bases fitting TRBD2. The V and J ends lost 4 bases and 2 bases, in that order; junction bases with no gene match: 8. The CDR3 length is 16 residues. CDR1 and CDR2 (germline): SQVTM, ANQGSEA.

This clonotype was seen at least ten times. This sequence joins TRBV29-1 and TRBJ2-7, with TRBD1 as a possible D gene (5 bases). The germline V and J ends were trimmed by 1 base and 3 bases, with 13 bases remaining between them. The CDR3 is 14 amino acids. Germline V gene data show CDR1 as SQVTM and CDR2 as ANQGSEA. The CDR3 loop is CSVEGGSINYEQYF. Here the CDR3 DNA reads TGCAGCGTTGAAGGGGGCAGCATTAACTACGAGCAGTACTTC.

About this clonotype: A read error may be the cause here, since a much bigger clone is one base away. The CDR3 coding sequence is TGTGCCAGCAGTCCGTTAGCAGGGGGGACAGGCAATGAGCGGTTCTTC. It specifies CASSPLAGGTGNERFF. The chain employs TRBV2 and TRBJ2-1, with 8 bases aligning to TRBD1. The CDR3 extends over 16 amino acids. Germline-derived CDR1 and CDR2 are SNHLY and FYNNEI. Supplemented by reference TRBV2 and TRBJ2-1, the full variable domain reads EPEVTQTPSHQVTQMGQEVILRCVPISNHLYFYWYRQILGQKVEFLVSFYNNEISEKSEIFDDQFSVERPDGSNFTLKIRSTKLEDSAMYFCASSPLAGGTGNERFFGPGTRLTVL.

This clonotype was observed at least ten times. CDR3 loop: CASSPGTAGWPYEQYF. Written as DNA, the CDR3 is TGCGCCAGCAGCCCGGGGACGGCCGGATGGCCCTACGAGCAGTACTTC. The chain joins TRBV5-1 to TRBJ2-7; D is tentatively TRBD1 or TRBD2 (5 bases each). The germline CDR1 and CDR2 sequences are SGHRS and YFSETQ. Trimming took off 4 bases at V and 2 bases at J, with 19 bases between the two ends. The CDR3 runs 16 residues.

The rearrangement links TRBV30 to TRBJ2-1; tentative D call: TRBD2 (6 bases). This CDR3 has 15 residues. Germline V gene sequence: CDR1 GTSNPN, CDR2 SVGIG (reference sequence). V gave up 4 bases and J gave up 0 bases, with 13 bases separating them. CDR3 in DNA: TGTGCCTGGACCCCTATAGCGGACTCCTACAATGAGCAGTTCTTC. Residues: CAWTPIADSYNEQFF. The whole variable domain, filled in from reference TRBV30 and TRBJ2-1, reads SQTIHQWPATLVQPVGSPLSLECTVEGTSNPNLYWYRQAAGRGLQLLFYSVGIGQISSEVPQNLSASRPQDRQFILSSKKLLLSDSGFYLCAWTPIADSYNEQFFGPGTRLTVL.

This clonotype was found many times. The chain carries TRBV12-3 or TRBV12-4 and TRBJ2-7; D might be TRBD1 or TRBD2, each matching 5 bases. There are 12 residues in the CDR3. Trimming removed 5 bases at V and 5 bases at J, with 10 bases between. CDR3 region: CASSSREHEQYF. The CDR3 nucleotides are TGTGCCAGCAGTAGCAGGGAGCACGAGCAGTACTTC.

This clonotype was observed a few times. J is TRBJ1-5 and V is TRBV10-3; D unclear. Trimming left V 6 bases short and J 5 bases short, with 17 bases between. CDR1 is ENHRY, CDR2 SYGVKD, per germline. This CDR3 is 15 amino acids long. The CDR3 nucleotides are TGTGCCATCAGCGTTGGGTTGGACGGGGATCAGCCCCAGCATTTT. Residues: CAISVGLDGDQPQHF.

In DNA form, the CDR3 reads TGTGCCAGCAGCTCTCTAGCGGGGGCAACAGATACGCAGTATTTT. It specifies CASSSLAGATDTQYF. The chain couples TRBV28 to TRBJ2-3; 10 bases map to TRBD2. V lost 6 bases to trimming and J lost 3 bases; unmatched junction nucleotides: 6. This CDR3 is 15 amino acids long. CDR1 and CDR2 from the germline V gene are MDHEN and SYDVKM.

This clonotype was counted only a few times. The chain is built from TRBV25-1 and TRBJ2-3, with 10 bases fitting TRBD1. Germline V gives CDR1 MGHDK, CDR2 SYGVNS. J gave up 6 bases and V 6 bases, and 12 bases lay outside the gene matches. CDR3 length: 16 amino acids. The CDR3 coding sequence is TGTGCCAGCAGGGGGATGGGACAGGGGAATGTCGATACGCAGTATTTT. Translation: CASRGMGQGNVDTQYF. The full variable domain, with the rest looked up from reference TRBV25-1 and TRBJ2-3, is EADIYQTPRYLVIGTGKKITLECSQTMGHDKMYWYQQDPGMELHLIHYSYGVNSTEKGDLSSESTVSRIRTEHFPLTLESARPSHTSQYLCASRGMGQGNVDTQYFGPGTRLTVL.

The chain couples TRBV9 to TRBJ2-3; D perhaps matches TRBD2 (5 bases). The CDR3 is made up of 16 amino acids. V was pared by 4 bases and J by 2 bases, with 17 bases between. CDR1 and CDR2 from the germline V gene are SGDLS and YYNGEE. CDR3 protein: CASSREGFQPTDTQYF. The CDR3 nucleotides are TGTGCCAGCAGCCGAGAGGGCTTTCAGCCCACAGATACGCAGTATTTT.

This clonotype came up many times. The chain employs TRBV5-1 and TRBJ1-1, with 7 bases that match TRBD1. Germline V gene sequence: CDR1 SGHRS, CDR2 YFSETQ. The CDR3 sequence is 14 residues long. V trimming: 5 bases; J trimming: 2 bases; junction bases outside the gene matches: 6. CDR3 bases: TGCGCCAGCAGGTCGACAGGGTACAACACTGAAGCTTTCTTT. Amino acids: CASRSTGYNTEAFF. Drawing the rest from reference TRBV5-1 and TRBJ1-1, the complete variable domain is KAGVTQTPRYLIKTRGQQVTLSCSPISGHRSVSWYQQTPGQGLQFLFEYFSETQRNKGNFPGRFSGRQFSNSRSEMNVSTLELGDSALYLCASRSTGYNTEAFFGQGTRLTVV.

At least ten counts were recorded for this clonotype. This chain connects TRBV27 to TRBJ2-3, with D maybe TRBD1 (5 bases). The germline V and J ends were trimmed by 2 bases and 3 bases, with 6 bases remaining between them. This CDR3 is 13 amino acids long. The V gene's germline CDR1 is MNHEY and CDR2 SMNVEV (reference sequence). CDR3 coding DNA: TGTGCCAGCAGTTTAAGGGGAACAGATACGCAGTATTTT. Translating gives CASSLRGTDTQYF.